This entry lists 15 T cell receptor beta chains sequenced from one sample in a study of human T cells and chemical hapten exposure. The time point was: healthy volunteer bleed at 6 weeks. It was unfractionated whole blood from which total RNA was extracted. TCRdb redid the calling of the RACE reads with MiXCR, one entry per CDR3 protein. The table includes 40,000 to 45,000 distinct CDR3 sequences, around 4% detected once. Material: whole blood. The receptors shown here come from a human donor in good health. Some clones in this sample may be carry-over from other donors' samples.

This clonotype has at least ten counts. The chain employs TRBV7-2 and TRBJ2-2; D assignment may be TRBD1 or TRBD2 (5 bases each). Trimming took 1 base from V and 0 from J, leaving 9 bases between them. This CDR3 has 16 amino acids. Per the germline V gene, CDR1 is SGHTA and CDR2 is FQGNSA. The CDR3 DNA sequence: TGTGCCAGCAGCTTAGTGGGGGAGACGAACACCGGGGAGCTGTTTTTT. Protein product: CASSLVGETNTGELFF.

Ten or more counts support this clonotype. V and J are TRBV7-3 and TRBJ2-6, with D tentatively TRBD1 (6 bases). The CDR3 totals 16 residues. CDR1 SGHTA and CDR2 FQGTGA come from the germline V gene. Trimming pared 6 bases from V and 0 bases from J, leaving 12 bases between. The CDR3 sequence is CASRAGALSGANVLTF. The CDR3 bases are TGTGCCAGCAGAGCAGGGGCCCTCTCTGGGGCCAACGTCCTGACTTTC.

This clonotype was detected ten times or more. The chain couples TRBV5-1 to TRBJ2-7; 8 bases match TRBD1. The CDR3 length is 14 residues. Trimming cost V 5 bases and J 4 bases; bases outside gene matches: 8. Germline CDR1 is SGHRS and CDR2 is YFSETQ. This CDR3 reads CASRSPQGAYEQYF. For the CDR3, the DNA is TGCGCCAGCAGGTCCCCTCAGGGGGCTTACGAGCAGTACTTC.

This clonotype has just a few counts. This chain connects TRBV13 to TRBJ1-5; a possible D gene is TRBD1 (5 bases). V was cut by 5 bases and J by 3 bases, with 11 bases left in between. Per germline, CDR1 PRHDT and CDR2 FYEKMQ (reference sequence). The length of the CDR3 is 14 residues. The CDR3 sequence: CASSPAGPNQPQHF. CDR3 coding DNA: TGTGCCAGCAGCCCCGCGGGACCCAATCAGCCCCAGCATTTT. The full variable domain, completed using reference TRBV13 and TRBJ1-5, is AAGVIQSPRHLIKEKRETATLKCYPIPRHDTVYWYQQGPGQDPQFLISFYEKMQSDKGSIPDRFSAQQFSDYHSELNMSSLELGDSALYFCASSPAGPNQPQHFGDGTRLSIL.

This clonotype showed up many times. This rearrangement joins TRBV12-3 or TRBV12-4 to TRBJ2-2, with D unresolved. There are 13 residues in the CDR3. Trimming cost V 6 bases and J 4 bases, with 9 bases left between them. The CDR3 DNA reads as TGTGCCAGCAGCCCTCGGTTCACCGGGGAGCTGTTTTTT. Protein: CASSPRFTGELFF.

V is TRBV7-6 and J is TRBJ2-1; 8 bases line up with TRBD2. J was trimmed by 4 bases and V by 5 bases; bases with no gene match: 7. Germline V CDR1 and CDR2: SGHVS, FNYEAQ. The CDR3 runs to 15 residues. This chain's CDR3 is CASSAREGLYNEQFF. In DNA, the CDR3 is TGTGCCAGCAGCGCCCGGGAGGGCCTATACAATGAGCAGTTCTTC.

In this sample, this clonotype turned up a few times. The chain has TRBV2 and TRBJ2-6, with 7 bases fitting TRBD1. V was pared by 11 bases and J by 0 bases, with 10 bases of the junction left unmatched. The CDR3 runs 16 residues. The germline CDR1 and CDR2 sequences are SNHLY and FYNNEI. The CDR3 spells CAGVTGAPSGANVLTF. Written as DNA, the CDR3 is TGTGCCGGAGTTACAGGGGCGCCCTCTGGGGCCAACGTCCTGACTTTC. Full variable domain (outside the CDR3, taken from reference TRBV2 and TRBJ2-6): EPEVTQTPSHQVTQMGQEVILRCVPISNHLYFYWYRQILGQKVEFLVSFYNNEISEKSEIFDDQFSVERPDGSNFTLKIRSTKLEDSAMYFCAGVTGAPSGANVLTFGAGSRLTVL.

This clonotype was recorded many times. The genes are TRBV5-1 and TRBJ2-3; D might be TRBD1 (5 bases). CDR1 SGHRS and CDR2 YFSETQ come from the germline V gene. Trimming removed 0 bases from V and 2 bases from J, with 7 bases in between. This CDR3 spans 14 amino acids. The CDR3 here is CASSLDRNTDTQYF. The DNA of the CDR3 is TGCGCCAGCAGCTTGGACAGGAACACAGATACGCAGTATTTT.

The sample holds many counts of this clonotype. The rearrangement joins TRBV6-5 to TRBJ2-7, with TRBD2 matching over 11 bases. This CDR3 has 15 residues. CDR1 is MNHEY and CDR2 is SVGAGI in the germline V gene. J lost 6 bases, V lost 6 bases, and 10 bases had no gene match. The CDR3 DNA is TGTGCCAGCAGCCGAACTAGCGGGGGAGCCCCCGAGCAGTACTTC. Translation: CASSRTSGGAPEQYF.

This clonotype was detected only a few times. The rearrangement links TRBV27 to TRBJ1-1, with unresolved D. This CDR3 has 14 amino acids. CDR1 and CDR2 from the germline V gene are MNHEY and SMNVEV (reference sequence). V was shortened by 0 bases and J by 1 base, with 6 bases between the two germline ends. The CDR3 protein is CASSLSLGNTEAFF. CDR3 sequence (DNA): TGTGCCAGCAGTTTATCGTTGGGGAACACTGAAGCTTTCTTT.

This clonotype was counted at least ten times. The rearrangement links TRBV27 to TRBJ2-1; 15 nucleotides align to TRBD2. CDR3 length: 13 amino acids. From germline, CDR1 is MNHEY and CDR2 SMNVEV (reference sequence). The V gene end was trimmed by 8 bases and the J gene end by 7 bases; junction bases not matched to a gene: 0. The CDR3 region is CASGTSGRNEQFF. The DNA for the CDR3 is TGTGCCAGCGGGACTAGCGGGAGGAATGAGCAGTTCTTC.

Here the CDR3 DNA reads TGCGCCAGCAGCTTGCTGGTAAGGGAGGCAGATACGCAGTATTTT. It encodes CASSLLVREADTQYF. The chain has TRBV5-1 and TRBJ2-3, with D possibly being TRBD2 (6 bases). Germline V gene sequence: CDR1 SGHRS, CDR2 YFSETQ. Trimming removed 1 base from V and 4 bases from J, with 13 bases in between. The length of the CDR3 is 15 residues.

This clonotype was found many times. The rearrangement links TRBV12-3 or TRBV12-4 to TRBJ1-2; possible D gene TRBD1, 6 bases. V dropped 5 bases and J dropped 5 bases, with 15 bases sitting between them. The CDR3 has 14 amino acids. CDR3 region: CASSPRRGLYGYTF. The CDR3 region has the DNA TGTGCCAGCAGTCCACGCAGGGGATTATATGGCTACACCTTC.

This clonotype was recorded many times. J is TRBJ2-7 and V is TRBV6-1; no definite D call. The V gene lost 3 bases and the J gene lost 6 bases, with 12 bases spanning the gap. CDR3 size: 13 residues. The germline gives CDR1 MNHNS, CDR2 SASEGT. The CDR3: CASSEAGFGEQYF. DNA of the CDR3: TGTGCCAGCAGTGAGGCAGGTTTCGGCGAGCAGTACTTC.

The chain links TRBV9 to TRBJ2-7, with 9 bases fitting TRBD2. This CDR3 has 15 amino acids. After removal of 6 bases from V and 2 bases from J, the junction contained 9 bases not matched to a gene. Germline V gene sequence: CDR1 SGDLS, CDR2 YYNGEE. DNA for the CDR3: TGTGCCAGCACCCCGGGGGTAGCGGGGGCCTACGAGCAGTACTTC. Translating it yields CASTPGVAGAYEQYF.